This passage covers 8 T cell receptor beta chains from one sample sequenced in a study of post-analysis software for immune sequencing data. Study-wide points: Roughly 5 TRBV segments were significantly more frequent in patients than in controls. TRBV5-6, TRBV5-1 and TRBV20-1 were among these segments.

Their antigens are not known. Carried by the TCR beta cDNA libraries were unique molecular identifiers. In TCRdb, the PCR reads were re-called with MiXCR into one record per CDR3 protein. The profile covers some 260,000 distinct CDR3 sequences, with 30% to 45% appearing a single time and under 5.5% taken by the ten largest. What was sequenced was blood. These TCRs come from a girl aged 5-17 years with multiple sclerosis.

For this clonotype: The final CDR3 position lacks the conserved phenylalanine or tryptophan, pointing to a likely read error. V gene TRBV5-1 combines with J gene TRBJ2-2; no reliable D call. This CDR3 region has 15 residues. The ends were cut back, 5 bases at V and 0 bases at J, with 11 bases in the middle. CDR1 is SGHRS and CDR2 is YFSETQ in the germline V gene. CDR3 amino acids: CASRAGGANTGELFV. The CDR3 bases are TGCGCCAGCAGGGCCGGCGGCGCGAACACCGGGGAGCTGTTTGTT.

Remarks on this clonotype: This sequence may be a read error, since a much larger clone differs from it by one base. CDR3 coding DNA: TGTGCCAGCAGCCAAGGGCCACACAATGAGCAGTTCTTC. Protein sequence: CASSQGPHNEQFF. The gene calls are TRBV3-1 and TRBJ2-1; D is ambiguous. The CDR3 is made up of 13 amino acids. V shed 1 base and J shed 5 bases, with 6 bases lying between them. CDR1 is LGHDT and CDR2 is YNNKEL in the germline V gene (reference sequence).

This clonotype was detected a few times. The chain is built from TRBV28 and TRBJ2-5, with TRBD1 matching 8 bases. This CDR3 has 15 residues. Per germline, CDR1 MDHEN and CDR2 SYDVKM. V shed 2 bases, J shed 5 bases, and the junction held 7 bases outside the gene matches. CDR3 nucleotides: TGTGCCAGCAGTTTAATTGGACAGGGAGTGGAGACCCAGTACTTC. It is translated as CASSLIGQGVETQYF.

Notes on this clonotype: A much larger clone differs by one base, so this may be a read error. The chain joins TRBV28 to TRBJ2-5; D is possibly TRBD1 (6 bases). The CDR3 length is 18 residues. Germline V gene sequence: CDR1 MDHEN, CDR2 SYDVKM. This CDR3 is CVSSLGYPAGAGEETQYF. The CDR3 bases are TGTGTCAGCAGTTTAGGGTATCCTGCAGGGGCCGGGGAAGAGACCCAGTACTTC.

This clonotype was detected ten times or more. The CDR3 reads CASSPGQFNQPQHF. In nucleotides, the CDR3 is TGTGCCAGCAGCCCGGGACAGTTTAATCAGCCCCAGCATTTT. The chain combines TRBV12-3 or TRBV12-4 with TRBJ1-5; 7 bases align to TRBD1. V trimming: 6 bases; J trimming: 4 bases; junction bases outside the gene matches: 6. This CDR3 has 14 amino acids.

Many counts were recorded for this clonotype. The chain links TRBV7-9 to TRBJ2-1, with 7 positions matching TRBD2. Germline lookup yields CDR1 SEHNR and CDR2 FQNEAQ (reference sequence). Trimming removed 1 base from V and 3 bases from J; junction bases left unmatched: 3. The CDR3 totals 15 residues. The CDR3 protein is CASSLEGLGYNEQFF. As DNA, the CDR3 is TGTGCCAGCAGCTTAGAAGGACTAGGCTACAATGAGCAGTTCTTC.

At least ten counts were recorded for this clonotype. The chain uses TRBV7-9 and TRBJ2-7, with D possibly matching TRBD2 (5 bases). The CDR3 consists of 12 residues. Germline-derived CDR1 and CDR2 are SEHNR and FQNEAQ (reference sequence). Trimming cost V 3 bases and J 3 bases, with 6 bases left between them. Written as DNA, the CDR3 is TGTGCCAGCAGCTTCGGGGTCTACGAGCAGTACTTC. The encoded protein is CASSFGVYEQYF. The complete variable domain, with remaining parts taken from reference TRBV7-9 and TRBJ2-7, reads DTGVSQNPRHKITKRGQNVTFRCDPISEHNRLYWYRQTLGQGPEFLTYFQNEAQLEKSRLLSDRFSAERPKGSFSTLEIQRTEQGDSAMYLCASSFGVYEQYFGPGTRLTVT.

With respect to this clonotype: One base away lies a much larger clone, so this may be a sequencing read error. The chain recombines TRBV27 with TRBJ2-5; TRBD1 matches 9 bases. Germline lookup yields CDR1 MNHEY and CDR2 SMNVEV (reference sequence). This CDR3 region has 15 residues. CDR3 bases: TGTGCCGGCAGTTCCCTGACAGGGGGGCAAGAGACCCAGTACTTC. Its translation: CAGSSLTGGQETQYF.